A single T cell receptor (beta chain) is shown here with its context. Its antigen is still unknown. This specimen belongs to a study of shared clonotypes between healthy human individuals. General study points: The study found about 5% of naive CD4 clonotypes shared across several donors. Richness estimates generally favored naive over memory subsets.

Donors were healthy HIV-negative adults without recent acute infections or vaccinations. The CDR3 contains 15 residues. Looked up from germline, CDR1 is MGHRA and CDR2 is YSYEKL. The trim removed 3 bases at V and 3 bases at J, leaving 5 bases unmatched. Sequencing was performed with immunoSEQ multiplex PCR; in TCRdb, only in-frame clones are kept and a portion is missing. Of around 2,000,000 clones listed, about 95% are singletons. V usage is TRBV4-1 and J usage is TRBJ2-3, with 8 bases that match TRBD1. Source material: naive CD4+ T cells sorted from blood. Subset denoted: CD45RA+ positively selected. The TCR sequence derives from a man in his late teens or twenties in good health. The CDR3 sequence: CASSQIGQGTDTQYF. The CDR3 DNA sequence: TGCGCCAGCAGCCAGATAGGACAGGGAACAGATACGCAGTATTTT.